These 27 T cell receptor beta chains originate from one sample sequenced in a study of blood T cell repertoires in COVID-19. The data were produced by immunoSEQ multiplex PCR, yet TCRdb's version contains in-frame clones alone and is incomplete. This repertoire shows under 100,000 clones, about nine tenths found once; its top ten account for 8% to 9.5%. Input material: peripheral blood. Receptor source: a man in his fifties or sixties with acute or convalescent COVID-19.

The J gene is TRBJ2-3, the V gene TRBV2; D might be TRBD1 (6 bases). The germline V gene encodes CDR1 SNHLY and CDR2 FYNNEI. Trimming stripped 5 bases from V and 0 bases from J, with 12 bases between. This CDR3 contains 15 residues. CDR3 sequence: CASSQDSHSTDTQYF. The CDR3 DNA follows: TGTGCCAGCAGTCAGGACAGCCACAGCACAGATACGCAGTATTTT.

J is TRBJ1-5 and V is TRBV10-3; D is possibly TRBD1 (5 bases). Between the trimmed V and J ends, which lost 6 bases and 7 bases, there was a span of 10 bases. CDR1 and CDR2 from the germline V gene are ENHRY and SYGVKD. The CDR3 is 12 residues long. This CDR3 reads CAISPGGQPQHF. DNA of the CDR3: TGTGCCATCAGCCCCGGGGGGCAGCCCCAGCATTTT.

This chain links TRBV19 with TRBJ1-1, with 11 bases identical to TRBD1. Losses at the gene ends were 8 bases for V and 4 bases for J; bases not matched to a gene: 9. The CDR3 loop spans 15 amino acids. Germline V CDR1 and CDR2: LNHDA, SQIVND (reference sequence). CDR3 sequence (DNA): TGTGCCAGTGTACCCGGACAGGGGGCGGGCACTGAAGCTTTCTTT. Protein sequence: CASVPGQGAGTEAFF.

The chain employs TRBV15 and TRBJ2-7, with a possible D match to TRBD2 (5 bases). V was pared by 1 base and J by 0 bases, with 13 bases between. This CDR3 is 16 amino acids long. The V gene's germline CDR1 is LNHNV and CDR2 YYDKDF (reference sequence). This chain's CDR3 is CATSRGGLGSSYEQYF. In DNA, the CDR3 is TGTGCCACCAGCAGAGGAGGGTTGGGGAGCTCCTACGAGCAGTACTTC.

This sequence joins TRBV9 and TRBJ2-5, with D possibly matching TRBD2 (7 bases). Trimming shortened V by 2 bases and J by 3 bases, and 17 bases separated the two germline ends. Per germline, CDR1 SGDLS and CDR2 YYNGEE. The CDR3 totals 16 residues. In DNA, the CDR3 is TGTGCCAGCAGCGTCTTTGGGGGGGGGCTTGAAGAGACCCAGTACTTC. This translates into CASSVFGGGLEETQYF.

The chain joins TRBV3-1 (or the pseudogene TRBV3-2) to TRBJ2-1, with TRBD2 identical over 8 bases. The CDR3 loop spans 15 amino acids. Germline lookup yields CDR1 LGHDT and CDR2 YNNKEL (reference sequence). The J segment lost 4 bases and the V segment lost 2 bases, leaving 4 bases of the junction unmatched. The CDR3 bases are TGTGCCAGCAGCCAAATAGGCGGGGGGTACAATGAGCAGTTCTTC. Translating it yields CASSQIGGGYNEQFF.

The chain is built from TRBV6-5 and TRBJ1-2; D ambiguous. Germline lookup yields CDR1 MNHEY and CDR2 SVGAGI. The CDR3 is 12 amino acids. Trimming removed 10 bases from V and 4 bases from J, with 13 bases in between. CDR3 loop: CATHMAGYGYTF. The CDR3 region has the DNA TGTGCCACACACATGGCAGGCTATGGCTACACCTTC.

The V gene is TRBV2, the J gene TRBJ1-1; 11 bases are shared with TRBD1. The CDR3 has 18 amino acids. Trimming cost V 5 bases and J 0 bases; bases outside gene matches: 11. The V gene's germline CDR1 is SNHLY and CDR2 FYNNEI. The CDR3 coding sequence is TGTGCCAGCAGTCTACCCCGGGGACAGGGGGGTTTGAACACTGAAGCTTTCTTT. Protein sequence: CASSLPRGQGGLNTEAFF. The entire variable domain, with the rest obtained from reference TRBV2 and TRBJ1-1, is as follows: EPEVTQTPSHQVTQMGQEVILRCVPISNHLYFYWYRQILGQKVEFLVSFYNNEISEKSEIFDDQFSVERPDGSNFTLKIRSTKLEDSAMYFCASSLPRGQGGLNTEAFFGQGTRLTVV.

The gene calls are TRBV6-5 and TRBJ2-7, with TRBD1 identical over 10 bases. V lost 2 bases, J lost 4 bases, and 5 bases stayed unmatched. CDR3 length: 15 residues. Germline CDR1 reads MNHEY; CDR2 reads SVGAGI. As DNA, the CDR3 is TGTGCCAGCAGTTACGCCGGGACAGGGGCGTACGAGCAGTACTTC. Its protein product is CASSYAGTGAYEQYF.

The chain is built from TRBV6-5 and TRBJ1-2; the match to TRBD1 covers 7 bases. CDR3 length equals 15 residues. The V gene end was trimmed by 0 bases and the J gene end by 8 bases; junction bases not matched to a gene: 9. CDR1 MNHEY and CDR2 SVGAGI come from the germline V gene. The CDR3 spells CASSYSTSGGRGYTF. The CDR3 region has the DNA TGTGCCAGCAGTTACTCGACCTCAGGGGGTAGAGGCTACACCTTC.

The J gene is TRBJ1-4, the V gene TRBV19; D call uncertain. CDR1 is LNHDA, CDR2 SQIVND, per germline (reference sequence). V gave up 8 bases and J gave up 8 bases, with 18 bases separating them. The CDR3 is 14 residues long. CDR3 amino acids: CASRTGVAREKLFF. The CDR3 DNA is TGTGCCAGTCGGACGGGAGTAGCAAGGGAAAAACTGTTTTTT. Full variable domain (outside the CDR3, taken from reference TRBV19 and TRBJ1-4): DGGITQSPKYLFRKEGQNVTLSCEQNLNHDAMYWYRQDPGQGLRLIYYSQIVNDFQKGDIAEGYSVSREKKESFPLTVTSAQKNPTAFYLCASRTGVAREKLFFGSGTQLSVL.

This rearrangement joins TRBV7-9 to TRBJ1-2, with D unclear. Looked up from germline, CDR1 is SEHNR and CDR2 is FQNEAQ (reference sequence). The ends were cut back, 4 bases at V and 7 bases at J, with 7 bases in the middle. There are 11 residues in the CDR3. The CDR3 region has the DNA TGTGCCAGCAGCTCTAGAGCTGGCTACACCTTC. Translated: CASSSRAGYTF.

For the CDR3, the DNA is TGTGCCAGCAGCTCCCCCCGGACAGTGAACACTGAAGCTTTCTTT. Protein: CASSSPRTVNTEAFF. The J gene is TRBJ1-1, the V gene TRBV5-4; possible D gene TRBD1, 6 bases. With 3 bases removed from V and 0 bases from J, the gap between germline ends came to 12 bases. This CDR3 comprises 15 residues. CDR1 SGHNT and CDR2 YYREEE come from the germline V gene (reference sequence).

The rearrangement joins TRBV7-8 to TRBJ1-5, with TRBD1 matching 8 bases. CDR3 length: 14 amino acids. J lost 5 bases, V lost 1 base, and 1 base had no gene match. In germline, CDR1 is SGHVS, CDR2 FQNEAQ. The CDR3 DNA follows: TGTGCCAGCAGCTTAGGGGACAGGTATCAGCCCCAGCATTTT. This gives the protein CASSLGDRYQPQHF.

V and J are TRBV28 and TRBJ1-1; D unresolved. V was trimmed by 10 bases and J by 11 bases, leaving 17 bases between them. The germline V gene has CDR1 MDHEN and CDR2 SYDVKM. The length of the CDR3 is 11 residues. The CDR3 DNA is TGTGCCACCGGTGGGGAGTTCTTGGCTTTCTTT. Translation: CATGGEFLAFF.

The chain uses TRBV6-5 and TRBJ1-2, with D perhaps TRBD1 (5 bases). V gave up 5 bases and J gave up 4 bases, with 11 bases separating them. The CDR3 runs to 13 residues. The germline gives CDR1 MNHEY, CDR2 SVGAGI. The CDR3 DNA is TGTGCCAGCAGTAGCGGGGGGTTCTATGGCTACACCTTC. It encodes CASSSGGFYGYTF.

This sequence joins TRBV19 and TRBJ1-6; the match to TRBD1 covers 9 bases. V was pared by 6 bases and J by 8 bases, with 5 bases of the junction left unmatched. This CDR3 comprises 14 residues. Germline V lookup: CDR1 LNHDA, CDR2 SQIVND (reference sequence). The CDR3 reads CASRQQGAHSPLHF. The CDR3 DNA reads TGTGCCAGTAGGCAACAGGGGGCGCATTCACCCCTCCACTTT.

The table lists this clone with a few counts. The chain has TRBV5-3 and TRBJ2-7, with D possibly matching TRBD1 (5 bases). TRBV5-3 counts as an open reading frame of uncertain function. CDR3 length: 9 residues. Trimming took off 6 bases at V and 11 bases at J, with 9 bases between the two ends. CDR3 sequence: CARKGQKYV. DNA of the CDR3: TGTGCCAGAAAGGGGCAGAAGTACGTC.

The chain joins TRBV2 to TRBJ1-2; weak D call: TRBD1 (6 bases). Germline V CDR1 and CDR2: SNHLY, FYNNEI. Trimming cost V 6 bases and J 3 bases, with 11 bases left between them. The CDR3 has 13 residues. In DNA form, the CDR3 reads TGTGCCAGCAGGGACAGCGTAGACTATGGCTACACCTTC. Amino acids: CASRDSVDYGYTF.

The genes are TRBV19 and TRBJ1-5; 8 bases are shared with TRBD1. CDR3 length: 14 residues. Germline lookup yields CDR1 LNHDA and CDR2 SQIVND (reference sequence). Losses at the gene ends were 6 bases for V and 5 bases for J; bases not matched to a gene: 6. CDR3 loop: CASRLTGADQPQHF. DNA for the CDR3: TGTGCCAGTAGGCTGACAGGGGCCGATCAGCCCCAGCATTTT.

Here the CDR3 reads CASSINRGHEAFF. CDR3 coding DNA: TGTGCCAGCAGCATTAACAGGGGGCATGAAGCTTTCTTT. The genes are TRBV6-5 and TRBJ1-1; 9 positions agree with TRBD1. The CDR3 covers 13 residues. J lost 7 bases, V lost 6 bases, and 6 bases had no gene match. CDR1 and CDR2 (germline): MNHEY, SVGAGI.

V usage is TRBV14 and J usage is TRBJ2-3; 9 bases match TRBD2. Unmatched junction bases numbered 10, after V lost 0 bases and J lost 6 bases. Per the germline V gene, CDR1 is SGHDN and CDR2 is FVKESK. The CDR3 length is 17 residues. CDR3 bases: TGTGCCAGCAGCCAAGATACTAGCGGGTTCCGAAGGGATACGCAGTATTTT. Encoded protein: CASSQDTSGFRRDTQYF.

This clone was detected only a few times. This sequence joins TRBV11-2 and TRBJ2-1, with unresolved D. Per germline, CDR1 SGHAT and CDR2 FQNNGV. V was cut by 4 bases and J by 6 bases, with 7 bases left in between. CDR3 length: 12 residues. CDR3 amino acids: CASSSPSNEQFF. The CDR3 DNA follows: TGTGCCAGCAGCTCCCCTAGCAATGAGCAGTTCTTC.

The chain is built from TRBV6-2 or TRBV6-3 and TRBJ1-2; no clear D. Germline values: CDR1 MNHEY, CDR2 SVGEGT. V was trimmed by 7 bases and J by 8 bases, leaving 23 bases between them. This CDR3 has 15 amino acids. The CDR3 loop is CASNPSDRGTPGYTF. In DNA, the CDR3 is TGTGCCAGCAACCCAAGCGATCGGGGAACCCCCGGCTACACCTTC.

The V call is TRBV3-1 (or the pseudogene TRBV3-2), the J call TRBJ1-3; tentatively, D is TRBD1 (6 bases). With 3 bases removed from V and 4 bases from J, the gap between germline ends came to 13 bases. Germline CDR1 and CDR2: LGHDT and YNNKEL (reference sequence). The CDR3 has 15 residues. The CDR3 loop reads CASSHQGFSGNTIYF. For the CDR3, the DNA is TGTGCCAGCAGCCATCAGGGGTTTTCCGGAAACACCATATATTTT.

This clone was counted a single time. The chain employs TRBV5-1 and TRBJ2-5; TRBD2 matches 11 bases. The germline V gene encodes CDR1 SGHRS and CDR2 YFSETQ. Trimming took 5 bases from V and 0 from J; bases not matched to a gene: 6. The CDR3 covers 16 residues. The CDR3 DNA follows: TGCGCCAGCAGACAGACTAGCGGGGCGTACCAAGAGACCCAGTACTTC. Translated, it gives CASRQTSGAYQETQYF.

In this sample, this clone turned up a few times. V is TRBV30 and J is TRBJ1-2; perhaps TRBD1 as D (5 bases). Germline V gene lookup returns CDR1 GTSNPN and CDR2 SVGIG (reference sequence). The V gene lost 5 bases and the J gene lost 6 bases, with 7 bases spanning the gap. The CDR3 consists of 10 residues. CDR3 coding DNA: TGTGCCTGGGGACACAATGGCTACACCTTC. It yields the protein CAWGHNGYTF.